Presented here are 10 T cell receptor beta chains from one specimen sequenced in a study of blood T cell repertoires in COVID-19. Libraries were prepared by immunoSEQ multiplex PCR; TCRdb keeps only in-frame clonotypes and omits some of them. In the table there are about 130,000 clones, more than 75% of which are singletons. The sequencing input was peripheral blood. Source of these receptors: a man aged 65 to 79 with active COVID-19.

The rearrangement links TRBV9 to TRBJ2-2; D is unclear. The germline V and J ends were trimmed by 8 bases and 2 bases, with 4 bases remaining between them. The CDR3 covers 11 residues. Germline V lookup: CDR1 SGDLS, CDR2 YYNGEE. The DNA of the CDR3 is TGTGCCAGTCCAAACACCGGGGAGCTGTTTTTT. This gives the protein CASPNTGELFF.

CDR3 in amino acids: CASSGLADYEQYF. As DNA, the CDR3 is TGTGCCAGTAGTGGGCTAGCGGACTACGAGCAGTACTTC. V usage is TRBV19 and J usage is TRBJ2-7; 7 bases line up with TRBD2. V shed 5 bases, J shed 3 bases, and the junction held 4 bases outside the gene matches. The CDR3 has 13 amino acids. Germline-derived CDR1 and CDR2 are LNHDA and SQIVND (reference sequence). Variable domain in full (rest from reference TRBV19 and TRBJ2-7): DGGITQSPKYLFRKEGQNVTLSCEQNLNHDAMYWYRQDPGQGLRLIYYSQIVNDFQKGDIAEGYSVSREKKESFPLTVTSAQKNPTAFYLCASSGLADYEQYFGPGTRLTVT.

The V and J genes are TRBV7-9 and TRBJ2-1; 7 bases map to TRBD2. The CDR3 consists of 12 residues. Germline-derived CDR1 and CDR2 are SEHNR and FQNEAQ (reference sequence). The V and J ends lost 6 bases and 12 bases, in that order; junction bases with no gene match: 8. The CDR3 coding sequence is TGTGCCAGCAGTCCTTCCGGGAGGTTGCAGTTCTTC. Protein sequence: CASSPSGRLQFF.

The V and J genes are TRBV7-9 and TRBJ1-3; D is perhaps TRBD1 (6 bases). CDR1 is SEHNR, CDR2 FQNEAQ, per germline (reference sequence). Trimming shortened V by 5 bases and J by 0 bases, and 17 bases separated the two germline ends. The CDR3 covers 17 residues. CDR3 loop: CASSPWTVTTSGNTIYF. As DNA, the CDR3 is TGTGCCAGCAGCCCCTGGACAGTGACAACCTCTGGAAACACCATATATTTT.

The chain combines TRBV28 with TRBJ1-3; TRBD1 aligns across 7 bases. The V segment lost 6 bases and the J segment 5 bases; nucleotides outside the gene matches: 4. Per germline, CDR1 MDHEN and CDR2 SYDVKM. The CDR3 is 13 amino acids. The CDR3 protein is CASRQGQRNTIYF. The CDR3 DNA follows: TGTGCCAGCAGGCAGGGACAGAGAAACACCATATATTTT.

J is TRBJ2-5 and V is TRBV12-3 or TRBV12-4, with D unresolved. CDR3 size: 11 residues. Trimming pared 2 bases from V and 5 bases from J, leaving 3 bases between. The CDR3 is CASSLTETQYF. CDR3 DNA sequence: TGTGCCAGCAGTTTAACTGAGACCCAGTACTTC.

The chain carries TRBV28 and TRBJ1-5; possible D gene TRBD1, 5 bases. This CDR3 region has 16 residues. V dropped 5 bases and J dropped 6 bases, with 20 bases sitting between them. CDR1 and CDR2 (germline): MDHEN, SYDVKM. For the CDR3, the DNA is TGTGCCAGCAGTGGGGCCGGACGGGTGCAGAGTCAGCCCCAGCATTTT. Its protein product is CASSGAGRVQSQPQHF.

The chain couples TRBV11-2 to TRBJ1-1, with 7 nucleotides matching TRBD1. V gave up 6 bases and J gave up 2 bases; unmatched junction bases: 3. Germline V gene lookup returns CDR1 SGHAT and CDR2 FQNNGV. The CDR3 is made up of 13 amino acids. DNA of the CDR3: TGTGCCAGCAGGGGACAGACCAACACTGAAGCTTTCTTT. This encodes CASRGQTNTEAFF.

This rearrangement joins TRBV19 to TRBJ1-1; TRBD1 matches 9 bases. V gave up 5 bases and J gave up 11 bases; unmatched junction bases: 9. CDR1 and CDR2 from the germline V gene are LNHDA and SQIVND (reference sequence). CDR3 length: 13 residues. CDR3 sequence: CASSLGTGNRAFF. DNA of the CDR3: TGTGCCAGTAGTCTTGGGACAGGGAACCGGGCTTTCTTT.

The CDR3 sequence is CASSYNGNYGYTF. CDR3 coding DNA: TGTGCCAGCAGTTACAATGGCAACTATGGCTACACCTTC. The chain links TRBV6-2 or TRBV6-3 to TRBJ1-2; D not certain. CDR1 is MNHEY and CDR2 is SVGEGT in the germline V gene. CDR3 length: 13 residues. The V end was cut by 2 bases, the J end by 2 bases, with 6 bases between.